This T cell receptor beta chain was captured by sequencing in a study of long-term antiretroviral therapy in people with HIV. In the case of this clone: Antigen: not known. The same CDR3 also results from other DNA sequences found in this sample.

The study, taken as a whole, reports: Dating from about 2003 to 2017, the blood was possibly obtained under older ART regimens.

They ran version v3.0 of the immunoSEQ assay at survey level. Only in-frame clones appear in the TCRdb table, and some are missing; sequencing was by immunoSEQ multiplex PCR. The data contain approximately 32,000 clones, approximately 85% of them singletons. This CDR3 has 14 amino acids. V dropped 1 base and J dropped 4 bases, with 12 bases sitting between them. The germline V gene has CDR1 SGHRS and CDR2 YFSETQ. This receptor was identified in a man between 18 and 29 years old with HIV. This material consisted of unsorted PBMCs, taken 0.3 years after starting antiretroviral therapy. This chain joins TRBV5-1 and TRBJ2-7, with a tentative D call TRBD1 (5 bases). The CDR3 protein is CASSLRQRSYEQYF. In DNA, the CDR3 is TGCGCCAGCAGCTTGAGACAGAGATCTTACGAGCAGTACTTC.